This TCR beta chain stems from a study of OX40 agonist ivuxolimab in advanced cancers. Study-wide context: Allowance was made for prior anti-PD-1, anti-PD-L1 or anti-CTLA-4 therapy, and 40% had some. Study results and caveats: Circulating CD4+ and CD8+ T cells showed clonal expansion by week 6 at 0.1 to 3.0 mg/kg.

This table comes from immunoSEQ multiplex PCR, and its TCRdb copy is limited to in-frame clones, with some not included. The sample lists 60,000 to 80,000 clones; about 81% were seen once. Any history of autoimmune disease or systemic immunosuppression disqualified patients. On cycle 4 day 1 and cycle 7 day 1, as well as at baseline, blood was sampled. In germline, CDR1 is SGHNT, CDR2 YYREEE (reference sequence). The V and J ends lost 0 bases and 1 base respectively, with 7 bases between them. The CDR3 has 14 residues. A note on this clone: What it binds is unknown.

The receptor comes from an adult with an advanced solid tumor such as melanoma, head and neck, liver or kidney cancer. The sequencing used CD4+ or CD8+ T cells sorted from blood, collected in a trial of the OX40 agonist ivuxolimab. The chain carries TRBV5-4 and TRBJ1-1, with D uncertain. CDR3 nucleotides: TGTGCCAGCAGCTTGGCGGAGCCGAACACTGAAGCTTTCTTT. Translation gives CASSLAEPNTEAFF.